This T cell receptor (beta chain) was obtained from a study of cytomegalovirus exposure and HLA in healthy donors. Study conclusions and caveats: Through in vitro validation, a few CMV-associated chains were shown to be specific for CMV antigens. Donors were assumed by presence/absence analyses to have roughly uniform sequencing depth.

The PCR made use of 60 Vbeta and 13 Jbeta primers. The assay was immunoSEQ multiplex PCR, and TCRdb's table has in-frame clones only and misses some. The data show some 220,000 clones, with about 80% seen just once and 0.58% held by the top ten. As to this clone: The antigen is not known.

The CDR3 totals 14 residues. V was clipped by 3 bases and J by 10 bases, with 18 bases between them. Germline CDR1 reads SNHLY; CDR2 reads FYNNEI. The V gene is TRBV2, the J gene TRBJ1-2; no firm D call. Input material: PBMCs. This TCR came from a woman between 40 and 55 years old in good health and CMV-seronegative. CDR3 DNA sequence: TGTGCCAGCAGTGAGCGGGGTGCGACGGCTATCTACACCTTC. Its translation is CASSERGATAIYTF. The variable domain in full, with the rest retrieved from reference TRBV2 and TRBJ1-2, is EPEVTQTPSHQVTQMGQEVILRCVPISNHLYFYWYRQILGQKVEFLVSFYNNEISEKSEIFDDQFSVERPDGSNFTLKIRSTKLEDSAMYFCASSERGATAIYTFGSGTRLTVV.